This T cell receptor beta chain was found in a study of T cells in tuberculosis. The V end was cut by 5 bases, the J end by 1 base, with 14 bases between. The CDR3 length is 15 residues. The germline gives CDR1 SGHNT, CDR2 YENEEA. Note on this clone: Its antigen is still unknown.

Study-level findings and limits: Cases with active tuberculosis were adults, while controls were adolescents. Shorter CDR3-alpha in active tuberculosis partly drove smaller distances.

Time point indicated: new active TB diagnosis, blood taken before or within 7 days of starting treatment. The assay was immunoSEQ multiplex PCR, and TCRdb's table has in-frame clones only and misses some. The data hold roughly 34,000 clones, with about 83% observed a single time. The source is an adult with tuberculosis. V usage is TRBV11-3 and J usage is TRBJ2-5; D is uncertain. This specimen was PBMCs, taken at tuberculosis diagnosis. The CDR3 coding sequence is TGTGCCAGCAGCCTTAGTGTAGATTCCCAAGAGACCCAGTACTTC. It is translated as CASSLSVDSQETQYF.